Each of the 25 T cell receptor beta chains below was sequenced from the same sample in a study of glioma-infiltrating T cells. TCR alpha and beta CDR3 regions were amplified from RNA using iRepertoire nested multiplex PCR. TCRdb reanalysed the multiplex PCR reads using MiXCR and keeps one entry per CDR3 protein. The data contain over 100,000 distinct CDR3 sequences, approximately 26% of them seen just once; the ten biggest clones take up roughly 37%. Sequences were obtained from glioma tissue, nonneoplastic brain tissue, or PBMCs (not recorded which). The receptors here all came from a human donor with low-grade glioma or glioblastoma, undergoing nonglioma brain surgery, or in good health (not recorded which).

The genes are TRBV3-1 and TRBJ2-7; tentatively, D is TRBD2 (6 bases). Looked up from germline, CDR1 is LGHDT and CDR2 is YNNKEL (reference sequence). V lost 4 bases and J 3 bases, leaving 16 bases between the germline ends. The CDR3 is made up of 15 amino acids. The CDR3 sequence: CASSPRRDSRYEQYF. In DNA, the CDR3 is TGTGCCAGCAGCCCAAGGAGGGACTCTCGCTACGAGCAGTACTTC.

This clonotype occurred many times. This sequence joins TRBV7-2 and TRBJ2-1; TRBD2 matches 7 bases. This CDR3 comprises 15 residues. Germline CDR1 and CDR2: SGHTA and FQGNSA. The ends lost 6 bases at V and 4 bases at J; junction bases unmatched: 9. CDR3 DNA sequence: TGTGCCAGCAGAGAGACTAGCAGGACTTACAATGAGCAGTTCTTC. Protein product: CASRETSRTYNEQFF. Together with reference TRBV7-2 and TRBJ2-1, the CDR3 gives the full variable domain: GAGVSQSPSNKVTEKGKDVELRCDPISGHTALYWYRQSLGQGLEFLIYFQGNSAPDKSGLPSDRFSAERTGGSVSTLTIQRTQQEDSAVYLCASRETSRTYNEQFFGPGTRLTVL.

This clonotype showed up many times. This chain connects TRBV20-1 to TRBJ2-3, with D maybe TRBD2 (5 bases). The CDR3 runs 13 residues. The germline V and J ends were trimmed by 3 bases and 4 bases, with 11 bases remaining between them. Germline-derived CDR1 and CDR2 are DFQATT and SNEGSKA (reference sequence). CDR3: CSASFRRADTQYF. The CDR3 nucleotides read TGCAGTGCTAGTTTCAGGCGGGCAGATACGCAGTATTTT.

Note on this clonotype: One base away lies a much larger clone, so this may be a sequencing read error. This chain uses TRBV3-1 with TRBJ1-1; D gene unclear. CDR3 size: 15 residues. Germline CDR1 is LGHDT and CDR2 is YNNKEL (reference sequence). CDR3 nucleotides: TGTGCCAGCAGCCAGGCCCGTACACAGAACACTGAAGCTCTCTTT. Translated, it gives CASSQARTQNTEALF.

A note on this clonotype: This may come from a read error, since a much larger clone is one base off. The V and J genes are TRBV4-1 and TRBJ1-5; 9 nucleotides agree with TRBD1. The germline V gene encodes CDR1 MGHRA and CDR2 YSYEKL. The CDR3 is made up of 16 amino acids. CDR3 DNA sequence: TGCGCCAGCAGCACCGGGACAGGGACTGGCAATCAGCACCAGCATTTT. Translation: CASSTGTGTGNQHQHF.

There are many counts of this clonotype. The genes are TRBV10-3 and TRBJ2-3, with 12 bases fitting TRBD2. The CDR3 extends over 16 amino acids. Trimming at V came to 2 bases and at J to 2 bases, leaving 2 bases not matched to a gene. The V gene's germline CDR1 is ENHRY and CDR2 SYGVKD. The CDR3 DNA sequence: TGTGCCATCAGTGAGACTAGCGGGGGGATCACAGATACGCAGTATTTT. It codes for CAISETSGGITDTQYF.

This clonotype was found many times. CDR3 sequence reads: CASSMGNAPNQPQHF. The CDR3 nucleotides read TGTGCCAGTAGTATGGGGAACGCCCCCAATCAGCCCCAGCATTTT. The chain couples TRBV19 to TRBJ1-5; no clear D. V was shortened by 3 bases and J by 3 bases, with 12 bases between the two germline ends. The CDR3 consists of 15 residues. From germline, CDR1 is LNHDA and CDR2 SQIVND (reference sequence).

This clonotype was observed many times. The V and J genes are TRBV5-4 and TRBJ1-1; 8 positions match TRBD1. This CDR3 is 15 amino acids long. J was trimmed by 0 bases and V by 4 bases; bases with no gene match: 5. CDR1 is SGHNT and CDR2 is YYREEE in the germline V gene (reference sequence). The CDR3 spells CASSRGTGLNTEAFF. The CDR3 bases are TGTGCCAGCAGCCGCGGGACAGGACTGAACACTGAAGCTTTCTTT.

In the case of this clonotype: The CDR3 does not end in the conserved phenylalanine or tryptophan, so this is likely a read error. The chain links TRBV18 to TRBJ2-1; a possible D gene is TRBD2 (6 bases). This CDR3 is 13 amino acids long. V dropped 2 bases and J dropped 9 bases, with 11 bases sitting between them. The germline gives CDR1 KGHSH, CDR2 LQKENI. CDR3 coding DNA: TGTGCCAGCTCACCAACGGGAGCGGGTGAGCAGTTCTCC. Encoded protein: CASSPTGAGEQFS.

The chain carries TRBV3-1 and TRBJ2-1; no clear D. The V end was cut by 3 bases, the J end by 5 bases, with 8 bases between. Germline assignment: CDR1 LGHDT and CDR2 YNNKEL (reference sequence). CDR3 length: 13 amino acids. For the CDR3, the DNA is TGTGCCAGCAGCCATTCCTGGGACAATGAGCAGTTCTTC. This encodes CASSHSWDNEQFF.

The chain joins TRBV7-9 to TRBJ2-1; D possibly uses TRBD1 or TRBD2 (5 bases each). The CDR3 covers 14 residues. CDR1 SEHNR and CDR2 FQNEAQ come from the germline V gene (reference sequence). Trimming cost V 4 bases and J 8 bases, with 15 bases left between them. CDR3 amino acids: CASSSGPLRYEQFF. The CDR3 DNA reads as TGTGCCAGCAGCTCGGGGCCCTTAAGATATGAGCAGTTCTTC.

At least ten counts were recorded for this clonotype. The chain carries TRBV15 and TRBJ1-4; no clear D gene. There are 15 residues in the CDR3. Trimming removed 5 bases at V and 5 bases at J, with 15 bases between. Germline V lookup: CDR1 LNHNV, CDR2 YYDKDF (reference sequence). The CDR3 bases are TGTGCCACCAGCGGAGTTGGGTCGGGGAATGAAAAACTGTTTTTT. This translates into CATSGVGSGNEKLFF.

This clonotype occurred many times. V usage is TRBV5-4 and J usage is TRBJ1-6, with 8 bases that match TRBD1. This CDR3 is built from 15 residues. Losses at the gene ends were 2 bases for V and 10 bases for J; bases not matched to a gene: 8. Germline V CDR1 and CDR2: SGHNT, YYREEE (reference sequence). The chain's CDR3 is CASSLRQGNYSPLHF. CDR3 bases: TGTGCCAGCAGCTTACGACAGGGGAATTACTCACCCCTCCACTTT.

This clonotype showed up many times. The chain has TRBV5-1 and TRBJ2-3; 10 bases agree with TRBD1. CDR1 is SGHRS and CDR2 is YFSETQ in the germline V gene. V gave up 5 bases and J gave up 2 bases; unmatched junction bases: 2. This CDR3 is 14 amino acids long. DNA for the CDR3: TGCGCCAGCAGGGGACAGGGGTTCACAGATACGCAGTATTTT. Translation: CASRGQGFTDTQYF.

This clonotype occurred many times. The rearrangement uses TRBV2 and TRBJ1-2; 9 nucleotides agree with TRBD1. Germline loops: CDR1 SNHLY, CDR2 FYNNEI. This CDR3 is built from 12 residues. Trimming removed 6 bases from V and 5 bases from J; junction bases left unmatched: 1. The CDR3: CASRTGGYGYTF. CDR3 DNA sequence: TGTGCCAGCAGGACAGGGGGGTATGGCTACACCTTC. Supplemented by reference TRBV2 and TRBJ1-2, the full variable domain reads EPEVTQTPSHQVTQMGQEVILRCVPISNHLYFYWYRQILGQKVEFLVSFYNNEISEKSEIFDDQFSVERPDGSNFTLKIRSTKLEDSAMYFCASRTGGYGYTFGSGTRLTVV.

This clonotype was picked up many times. This sequence joins TRBV7-2 and TRBJ2-7; 10 bases fit TRBD2. The CDR3 consists of 15 residues. CDR1 and CDR2 (germline): SGHTA, FQGNSA. With V trimmed by 5 bases and J by 0 bases, 4 bases remained unmatched. In DNA, the CDR3 is TGTGCCAGCAGCCTGACTAGCGGGCCCTCCTACGAGCAGTACTTC. This translates into CASSLTSGPSYEQYF.

This clonotype appeared many times. The chain uses TRBV4-2 and TRBJ2-5; D possibly corresponds to TRBD2 (6 bases). Trimming removed 2 bases from V and 1 base from J, with 17 bases in between. The CDR3 runs 17 residues. CDR1 is LGHNA and CDR2 is YNFKEQ in the germline V gene. CDR3 in DNA: TGTGCCAGCAGCCAAAGACGGGAGTCTGGATCCCAAGAGACCCAGTACTTC. Protein sequence: CASSQRRESGSQETQYF.

This clonotype was seen ten or more times. The gene calls are TRBV7-9 and TRBJ2-5; maybe TRBD2 (6 bases). CDR3 length equals 16 residues. Deletions cut 1 base from V and 3 bases from J, with 15 bases between. Looked up from germline, CDR1 is SEHNR and CDR2 is FQNEAQ (reference sequence). CDR3: CASSLGRGGPEETQYF. DNA for the CDR3: TGTGCCAGCAGCTTAGGGCGGGGAGGACCCGAAGAGACCCAGTACTTC.

This chain joins TRBV28 and TRBJ2-1; D is undetermined. The V end was cut by 1 base, the J end by 2 bases, with 9 bases between. CDR1 is MDHEN, CDR2 SYDVKM, per germline. CDR3 length: 15 residues. The CDR3, as DNA: TGTGCCAGCAGTTTATCCGGGTACACCTACAATGAGCAGTTCTTC. Translating gives CASSLSGYTYNEQFF.

Ten or more counts support this clonotype. Germline and junction disagree at one end, which may indicate a read error. The V and J genes are TRBV7-7 and TRBJ2-5; maybe TRBD1 (5 bases). The CDR3 totals 13 residues. Germline CDR1 is SSHAT and CDR2 is FNYEAQ (reference sequence). CDR3 nucleotides: TGTGCTAGCAGCTTAGTAGGGGTGGAGACCCAGTACTTC. Its protein product is CASSLVGVETQYF.

This clonotype was seen at least ten times. This chain links TRBV18 with TRBJ2-7, with no clear D. V lost 2 bases and J 3 bases, leaving 8 bases between the germline ends. The CDR3 length is 13 residues. Germline-derived CDR1 and CDR2 are KGHSH and LQKENI. The CDR3 is CASSPVVFYEQYF. The CDR3 DNA reads TGTGCCAGCTCACCAGTAGTTTTCTACGAGCAGTACTTC.

This clonotype was observed at least ten times. The rearrangement joins TRBV24-1 to TRBJ2-3, with 9 bases fitting TRBD2. The CDR3 extends over 16 amino acids. The germline gives CDR1 KGHDR, CDR2 SFDVKD. Trimming removed 4 bases from V and 8 bases from J; junction bases left unmatched: 12. CDR3 amino acids: CATSDSRLAAAGTQYF. In nucleotides, the CDR3 is TGTGCCACCAGTGACTCTCGACTAGCGGCCGCCGGTACGCAGTATTTT.

Ten or more counts support this clonotype. V gene TRBV4-1 combines with J gene TRBJ1-5; perhaps TRBD1 as D (6 bases). The V end lost 0 bases, the J end lost 3 bases, and 9 bases lay between the germline ends. Germline assignment: CDR1 MGHRA and CDR2 YSYEKL. This CDR3 has 15 amino acids. The CDR3 protein is CASSQDNRDNQPQHF. DNA for the CDR3: TGCGCCAGCAGCCAAGATAACAGGGACAATCAGCCCCAGCATTTT.

This clonotype was recorded at least ten times. This chain joins TRBV15 and TRBJ1-2; 7 bases match TRBD1. CDR1 and CDR2 (germline): LNHNV, YYDKDF (reference sequence). The V segment lost 1 base and the J segment 3 bases; nucleotides outside the gene matches: 8. This CDR3 comprises 16 residues. CDR3 bases: TGTGCCACCAGCAGAGTAGGAACAGGGGAGTACTATGGCTACACCTTC. It codes for CATSRVGTGEYYGYTF.

CDR3 loop: CASSLTVGTSGSNEQFF. DNA for the CDR3: TGCGCCAGCAGCTTGACGGTAGGGACTAGCGGGAGCAATGAGCAGTTCTTC. The chain links TRBV5-1 to TRBJ2-1, with 14 bases lining up with TRBD2. V lost 1 base to trimming and J lost 6 bases; unmatched junction nucleotides: 6. Germline V gives CDR1 SGHRS, CDR2 YFSETQ. CDR3 length: 17 residues. Full variable domain (rest looked up from reference TRBV5-1 and TRBJ2-1): KAGVTQTPRYLIKTRGQQVTLSCSPISGHRSVSWYQQTPGQGLQFLFEYFSETQRNKGNFPGRFSGRQFSNSRSEMNVSTLELGDSALYLCASSLTVGTSGSNEQFFGPGTRLTVL.